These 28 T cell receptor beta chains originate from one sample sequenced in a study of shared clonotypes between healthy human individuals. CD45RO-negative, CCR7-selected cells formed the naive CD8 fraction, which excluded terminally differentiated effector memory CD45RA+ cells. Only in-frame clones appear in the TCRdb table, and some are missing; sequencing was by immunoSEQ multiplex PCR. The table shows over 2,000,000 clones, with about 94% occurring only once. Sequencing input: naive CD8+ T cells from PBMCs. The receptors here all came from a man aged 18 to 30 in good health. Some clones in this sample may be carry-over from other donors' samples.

DNA for the CDR3: TGTGCCAGCACCAAACCGGCGGTGAACACTGAAGCTTTCTTT. Its protein product is CASTKPAVNTEAFF. The V and J genes are TRBV28 and TRBJ1-1; no firm D call. The germline V and J ends were trimmed by 7 bases and 0 bases, with 12 bases remaining between them. The CDR3 contains 14 residues. Looked up from germline, CDR1 is MDHEN and CDR2 is SYDVKM.

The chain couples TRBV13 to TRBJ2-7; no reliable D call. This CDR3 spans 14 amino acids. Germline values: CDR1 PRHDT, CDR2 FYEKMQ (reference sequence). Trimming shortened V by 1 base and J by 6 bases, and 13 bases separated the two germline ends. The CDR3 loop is CASSLEAVGVEQYF. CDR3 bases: TGTGCCAGCAGCTTAGAGGCAGTTGGTGTCGAGCAGTACTTC.

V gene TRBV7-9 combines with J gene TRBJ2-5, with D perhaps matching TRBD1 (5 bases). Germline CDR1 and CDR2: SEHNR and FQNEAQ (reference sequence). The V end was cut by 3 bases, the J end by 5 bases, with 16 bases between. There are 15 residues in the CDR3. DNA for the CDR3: TGTGCCAGCAGCTTGGACGGATCCCCAGGGGAGACCCAGTACTTC. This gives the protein CASSLDGSPGETQYF.

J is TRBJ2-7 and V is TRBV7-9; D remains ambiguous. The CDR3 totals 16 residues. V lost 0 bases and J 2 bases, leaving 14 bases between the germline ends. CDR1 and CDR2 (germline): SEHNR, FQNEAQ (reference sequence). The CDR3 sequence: CASSLASSRTTYEQYF. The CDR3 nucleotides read TGTGCCAGCAGCTTAGCGTCGTCCCGGACCACCTACGAGCAGTACTTC.

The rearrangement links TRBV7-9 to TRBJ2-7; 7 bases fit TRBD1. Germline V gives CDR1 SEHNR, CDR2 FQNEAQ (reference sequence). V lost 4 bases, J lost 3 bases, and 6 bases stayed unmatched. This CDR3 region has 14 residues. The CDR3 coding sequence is TGTGCCAGCAGCTGGGACAGCCGCCTCTACGAGCAGTACTTC. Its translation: CASSWDSRLYEQYF.

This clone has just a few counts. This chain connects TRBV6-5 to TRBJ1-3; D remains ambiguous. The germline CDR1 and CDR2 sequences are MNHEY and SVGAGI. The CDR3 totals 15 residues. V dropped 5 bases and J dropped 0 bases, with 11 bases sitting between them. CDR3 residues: CASSMTLLSGNTIYF. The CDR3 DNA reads TGTGCCAGCAGTATGACACTTCTCTCTGGAAACACCATATATTTT.

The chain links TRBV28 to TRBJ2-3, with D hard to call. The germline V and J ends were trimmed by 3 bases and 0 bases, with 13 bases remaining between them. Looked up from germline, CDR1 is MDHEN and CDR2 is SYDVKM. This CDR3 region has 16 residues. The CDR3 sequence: CASSLETRPSTDTQYF. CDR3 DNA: TGTGCCAGCAGTTTGGAGACTCGGCCTAGCACAGATACGCAGTATTTT.

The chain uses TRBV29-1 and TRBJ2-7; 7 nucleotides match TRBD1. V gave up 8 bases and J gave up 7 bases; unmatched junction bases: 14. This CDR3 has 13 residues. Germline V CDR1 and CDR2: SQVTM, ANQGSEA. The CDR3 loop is CSTRQGNSHEQYF. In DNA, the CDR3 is TGCAGCACTCGACAGGGAAATTCTCATGAGCAGTACTTC.

CDR3 bases: TGTGCCAGCAGCCTGGGACAGAATGAGCAGTTCTTC. Translation: CASSLGQNEQFF. The chain joins TRBV9 to TRBJ2-1; 7 nucleotides align to TRBD1. After removal of 4 bases from V and 7 bases from J, the junction contained 2 bases not matched to a gene. Germline V lookup: CDR1 SGDLS, CDR2 YYNGEE. The CDR3 has 12 residues.

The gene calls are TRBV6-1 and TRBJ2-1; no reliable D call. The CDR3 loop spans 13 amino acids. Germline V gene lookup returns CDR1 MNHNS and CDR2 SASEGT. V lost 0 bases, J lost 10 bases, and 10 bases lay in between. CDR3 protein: CASSEATPPEQFF. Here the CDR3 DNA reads TGTGCCAGCAGTGAAGCGACTCCACCGGAGCAGTTCTTC.

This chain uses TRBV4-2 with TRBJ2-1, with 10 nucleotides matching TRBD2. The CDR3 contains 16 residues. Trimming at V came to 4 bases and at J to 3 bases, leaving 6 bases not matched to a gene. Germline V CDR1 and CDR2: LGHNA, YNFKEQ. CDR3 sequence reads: CASSPGTSVIYNEQFF. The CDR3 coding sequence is TGTGCCAGCAGCCCGGGGACTAGCGTAATCTACAATGAGCAGTTCTTC.

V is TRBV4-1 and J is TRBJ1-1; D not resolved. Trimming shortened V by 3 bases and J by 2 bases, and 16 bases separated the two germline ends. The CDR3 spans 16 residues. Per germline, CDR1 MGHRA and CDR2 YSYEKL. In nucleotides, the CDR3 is TGCGCCAGCAGCCATCCTGGGAACTCACGAAACACTGAAGCTTTCTTT. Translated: CASSHPGNSRNTEAFF.

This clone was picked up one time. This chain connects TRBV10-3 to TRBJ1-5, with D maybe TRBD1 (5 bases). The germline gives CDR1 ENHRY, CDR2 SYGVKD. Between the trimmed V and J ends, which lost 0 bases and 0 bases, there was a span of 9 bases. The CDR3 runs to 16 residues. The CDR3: CAISESGGTSNQPQHF. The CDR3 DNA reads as TGTGCCATCAGTGAGTCGGGAGGGACTAGCAATCAGCCCCAGCATTTT.

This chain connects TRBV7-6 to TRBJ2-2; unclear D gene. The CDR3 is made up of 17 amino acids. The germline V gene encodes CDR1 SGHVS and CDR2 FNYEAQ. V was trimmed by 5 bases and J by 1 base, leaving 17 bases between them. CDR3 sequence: CASSPGSLLGNTGELFF. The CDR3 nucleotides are TGTGCCAGCAGCCCCGGCTCACTGCTAGGGAACACCGGGGAGCTGTTTTTT. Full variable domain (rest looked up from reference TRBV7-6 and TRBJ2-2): GAGVSQSPRYKVTKRGQDVALRCDPISGHVSLYWYRQALGQGPEFLTYFNYEAQQDKSGLPNDRFSAERPEGSISTLTIQRTEQRDSAMYRCASSPGSLLGNTGELFFGEGSRLTVL.

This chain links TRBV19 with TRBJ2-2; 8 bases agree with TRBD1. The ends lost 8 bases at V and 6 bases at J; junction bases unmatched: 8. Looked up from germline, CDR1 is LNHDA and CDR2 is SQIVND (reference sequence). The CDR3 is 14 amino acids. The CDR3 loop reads CASSLDRESGELFF. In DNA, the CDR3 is TGTGCCAGTTCCTTGGACAGGGAGTCCGGGGAGCTGTTTTTT.

The CDR3 nucleotides are TGTGCCAGCAGCCAAGATATCGGACGGGAGCAGTTCTTC. Translation gives CASSQDIGREQFF. This rearrangement joins TRBV14 to TRBJ2-1; unclear D gene. V dropped 0 bases and J dropped 10 bases, with 10 bases sitting between them. CDR3 length: 13 residues. CDR1 SGHDN and CDR2 FVKESK come from the germline V gene.

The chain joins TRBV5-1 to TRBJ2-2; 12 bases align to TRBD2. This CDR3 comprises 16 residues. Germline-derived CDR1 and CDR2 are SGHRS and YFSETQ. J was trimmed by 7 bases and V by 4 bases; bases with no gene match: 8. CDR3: CASSARLAGVIGELFF. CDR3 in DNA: TGCGCCAGCAGCGCCCGACTAGCGGGAGTTATCGGGGAGCTGTTTTTT. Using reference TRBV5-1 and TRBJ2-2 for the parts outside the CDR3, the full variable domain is KAGVTQTPRYLIKTRGQQVTLSCSPISGHRSVSWYQQTPGQGLQFLFEYFSETQRNKGNFPGRFSGRQFSNSRSEMNVSTLELGDSALYLCASSARLAGVIGELFFGEGSRLTVL.

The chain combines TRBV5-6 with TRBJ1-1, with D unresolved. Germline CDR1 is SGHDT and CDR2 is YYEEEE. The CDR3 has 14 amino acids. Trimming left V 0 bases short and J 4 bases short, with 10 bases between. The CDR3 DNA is TGTGCCAGCAGCTTGGTCCCGGAGGGCACTGAAGCTTTCTTT. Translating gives CASSLVPEGTEAFF.

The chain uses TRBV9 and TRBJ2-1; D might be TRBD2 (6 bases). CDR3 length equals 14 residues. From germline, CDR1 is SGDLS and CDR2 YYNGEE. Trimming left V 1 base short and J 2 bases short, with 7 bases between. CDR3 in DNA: TGTGCCAGCAGCGTAACTAGCCCCTACAATGAGCAGTTCTTC. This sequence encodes CASSVTSPYNEQFF.

CDR3 in amino acids: CASSPGLAGPTYEQYF. CDR3 coding DNA: TGTGCCAGCAGCCCGGGACTAGCGGGACCCACCTACGAGCAGTACTTC. The rearrangement links TRBV5-4 to TRBJ2-7; 13 nucleotides match TRBD2. V shed 4 bases, J shed 2 bases, and the junction held 6 bases outside the gene matches. The CDR3 covers 16 residues. Germline CDR1 is SGHNT and CDR2 is YYREEE (reference sequence). Full variable domain (remainder filled in from reference TRBV5-4 and TRBJ2-7): ETGVTQSPTHLIKTRGQQVTLRCSSQSGHNTVSWYQQALGQGPQFIFQYYREEENGRGNFPPRFSGLQFPNYSSELNVNALELDDSALYLCASSPGLAGPTYEQYFGPGTRLTVT.

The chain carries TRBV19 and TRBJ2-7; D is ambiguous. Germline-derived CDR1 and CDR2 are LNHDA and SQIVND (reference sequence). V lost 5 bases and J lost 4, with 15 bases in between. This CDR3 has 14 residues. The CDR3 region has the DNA TGTGCCAGTAGTCCAAGGAACCTCAAGTACGAGCAGTACTTC. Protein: CASSPRNLKYEQYF.

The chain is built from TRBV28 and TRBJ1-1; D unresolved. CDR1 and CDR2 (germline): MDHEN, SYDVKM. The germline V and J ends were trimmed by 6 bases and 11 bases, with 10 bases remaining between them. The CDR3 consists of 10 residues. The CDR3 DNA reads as TGTGCCAGCAGCCAGGTTGTGGCTTTCTTT. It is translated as CASSQVVAFF.

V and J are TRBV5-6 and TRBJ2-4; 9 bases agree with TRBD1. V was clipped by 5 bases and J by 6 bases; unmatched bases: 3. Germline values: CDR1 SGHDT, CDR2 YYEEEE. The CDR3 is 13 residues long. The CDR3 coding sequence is TGTGCCAGCAGTTCGGGACAGGGAAACATTCAGTACTTC. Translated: CASSSGQGNIQYF.

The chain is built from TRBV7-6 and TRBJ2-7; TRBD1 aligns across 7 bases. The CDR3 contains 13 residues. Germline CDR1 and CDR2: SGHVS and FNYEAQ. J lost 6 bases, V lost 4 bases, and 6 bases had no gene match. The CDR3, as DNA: TGTGCCAGCAGCTCAGTTTACAGGGGCGAGCAGTACTTC. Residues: CASSSVYRGEQYF.

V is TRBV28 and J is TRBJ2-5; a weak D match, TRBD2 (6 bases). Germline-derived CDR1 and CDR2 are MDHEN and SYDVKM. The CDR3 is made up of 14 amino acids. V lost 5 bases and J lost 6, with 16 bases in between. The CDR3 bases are TGTGCCAGCAGTCCTCTTCCGGGACTTCAGACCCAGTACTTC. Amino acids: CASSPLPGLQTQYF.

The CDR3 sequence is CASSVDNREKGQFF. CDR3 nucleotide sequence: TGTGCCAGCAGTGTTGATAATAGGGAAAAGGGGCAGTTCTTC. V and J are TRBV25-1 and TRBJ2-1, with unresolved D. The CDR3 contains 14 residues. The germline V gene encodes CDR1 MGHDK and CDR2 SYGVNS. V dropped 4 bases and J dropped 12 bases, with 19 bases sitting between them.

The DNA of the CDR3 is TGTGCCAGCAGTTTAGGACCTGCCGTGAAGCAGTTCTTC. Protein: CASSLGPAVKQFF. The chain uses TRBV6-5 and TRBJ2-1; no firm D call. V lost 4 bases, J lost 11 bases, and 15 bases lay in between. Per the germline V gene, CDR1 is MNHEY and CDR2 is SVGAGI. The CDR3 sequence is 13 residues long.

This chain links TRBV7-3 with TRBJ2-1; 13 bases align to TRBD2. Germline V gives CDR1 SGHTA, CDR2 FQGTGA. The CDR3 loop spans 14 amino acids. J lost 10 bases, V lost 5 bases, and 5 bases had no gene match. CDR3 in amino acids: CASSPPGLAGEQFF. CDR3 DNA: TGTGCCAGCAGCCCGCCGGGACTAGCGGGAGAGCAGTTCTTC.